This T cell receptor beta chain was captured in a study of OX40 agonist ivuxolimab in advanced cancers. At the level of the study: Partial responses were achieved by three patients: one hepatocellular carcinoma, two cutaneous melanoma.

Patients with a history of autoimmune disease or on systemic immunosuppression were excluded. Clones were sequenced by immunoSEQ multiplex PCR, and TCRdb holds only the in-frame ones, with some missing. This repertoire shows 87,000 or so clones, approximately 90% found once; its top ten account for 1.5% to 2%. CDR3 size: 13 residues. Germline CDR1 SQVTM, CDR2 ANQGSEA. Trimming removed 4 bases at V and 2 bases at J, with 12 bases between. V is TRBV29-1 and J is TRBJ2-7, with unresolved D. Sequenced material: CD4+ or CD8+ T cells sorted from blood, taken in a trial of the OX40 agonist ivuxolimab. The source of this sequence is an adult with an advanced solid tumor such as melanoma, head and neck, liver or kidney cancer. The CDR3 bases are TGCAGCGTTGCGCCTTCAGGAGCCTACGAGCAGTACTTC. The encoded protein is CSVAPSGAYEQYF.